A selection of T cell receptor beta chains follows, all from one sample in a study of T-cell memory formation after mild COVID-19. TCRdb re-called the 5' RACE reads through MiXCR, storing one row per CDR3 protein. Here the sample spans about 430,000 distinct CDR3 sequences, approximately 24% being singletons. The sample comprised PBMCs or a T cell subset sorted from them (not recorded which). These receptors originate from an adult woman who had mild COVID-19 (a few samples of this study predate the infection). Cell type and time point are not known. The CDR3 runs from the conserved cysteine through the conserved F or W. The order of the fields is CDR3 DNA, CDR3 protein, V gene, J gene, clone size, D gene. A D gene is named only where the DNA matches it firmly. Size is stated for part of the rows, as once, few or many counts, or as a class when the clone is expanded.

TGTGCCACCGGTGGGGACAGGGTATCCTACGAGCAGTACTTC,CATGGDRVSYEQYF,TRBV19,TRBJ2-7,.,TRBD1
TGTGCCAGCAGCCCCAAGGGACAGGTTCCGGCCGGGGAGCTGTTTTTT,CASSPKGQVPAGELFF,TRBV7-9,TRBJ2-2,few,TRBD1
TGTGCCAGCAGCGCCCCCGGGACTGCGTCCTACAATGAGCAGTTCTTC,CASSAPGTASYNEQFF,TRBV7-2,TRBJ2-1,.,.
TGTGCCAGCAGCTTCGTTCAAGCGCGGCAAGGCTACACCTTC,CASSFVQARQGYTF,TRBV7-9,TRBJ1-2,.,.
TGTGCCAGCAGTGTGACGGGCGATGCCTACGAGCAGTACTTC,CASSVTGDAYEQYF,TRBV6-4,TRBJ2-7,.,.
TGTGCCATCAGGGGACAGGTTTCCTACGAGCAGTACTTC,CAIRGQVSYEQYF,TRBV10-3,TRBJ2-7,.,TRBD1
TGCGCCAGCAGCCCGCAGGGATCCACTGAAGCTTTCTTT,CASSPQGSTEAFF,TRBV4-1,TRBJ1-1,few,.
TGTGCCAGCAGTCACCTAGGGGTGGGGGGGGCGTATGGCTACACCTTC,CASSHLGVGGAYGYTF,TRBV12-3/TRBV12-4,TRBJ1-2,few,.
TGTGCCAGTAGTATCAGACGGGACCCGGGCACTGAAGCTTTCTTT,CASSIRRDPGTEAFF,TRBV19,TRBJ1-1,.,.
TGTGCCACCAGTGAACCCAACAAAAATGAGCAGTTCTTC,CATSEPNKNEQFF,TRBV24-1,TRBJ2-1,many,.
TGTGCCAGCAGATACCGGGACGGGAATCAGCCCCAGCATTTT,CASRYRDGNQPQHF,TRBV6-6,TRBJ1-5,.,.
TGTGCCAGCAGCTCCGATACAGGGACGCCCCAGCATTTT,CASSSDTGTPQHF,TRBV7-2,TRBJ1-5,.,.
TGCGCCAGCAGCCAAGTATCGTTCCAGAGCGGTGAAAAACTGTTTTTT,CASSQVSFQSGEKLFF,TRBV4-1,TRBJ1-4,.,.
TGCAGCGTGAGGAGGGCTGGGGCCAACGTCCTGACTTTC,CSVRRAGANVLTF,TRBV29-1,TRBJ2-6,.,.
TGTGCCAGCAGACCCAAGCGGGAGTGGGGCTATGAGCAGTTCTTC,CASRPKREWGYEQFF,TRBV6-2/TRBV6-3,TRBJ2-1,.,TRBD2
TGTGCCAGCAGCTTAGTCCCAGAGAGTGAGCAGTTCTTC,CASSLVPESEQFF,TRBV7-2,TRBJ2-1,.,.
TGTGCCAGCAGTGAAGGGGGGTCCTATAATTCACCCCTCCACTTT,CASSEGGSYNSPLHF,TRBV2,TRBJ1-6,.,.
TGTGCCAGCAGTTCAGGGGGCTATGGCTACACCTTC,CASSSGGYGYTF,TRBV12-3/TRBV12-4,TRBJ1-2,many,TRBD1
TGCGCCAGCAGCTTGGCCGGGGTAGCCGAGCAGTACTTC,CASSLAGVAEQYF,TRBV5-1,TRBJ2-7,.,.
TGTGCCAGGACCCCGGGACAGAGCAATGAGCAGTTCTTC,CARTPGQSNEQFF,TRBV2,TRBJ2-1,few,TRBD1
TGTGCCAGCAGCGTCCTTAGCGGGGACTACACAGATACGCAGTATTTT,CASSVLSGDYTDTQYF,TRBV9,TRBJ2-3,few,TRBD2
TGCAGTGCCGCAGGGGGGACGGATTCGATTGAGCAGTACTTC,CSAAGGTDSIEQYF,TRBV20-1,TRBJ2-7,.,.
TGCGCCAGCAGCCAAGGATACCACAGGGGATCGGGAATTATGAACACTGAAGCTTTCTTT,CASSQGYHRGSGIMNTEAFF,TRBV4-3,TRBJ1-1,few,TRBD1
TGTGCCAGCAGCACCCCCTCAGACGGGGGATCCTACAATGAGCAGTTCTTC,CASSTPSDGGSYNEQFF,TRBV7-6,TRBJ2-1,few,.
TGTGCCAGCAGTGAGGACAGCTACACAGATACGCAGTATTTT,CASSEDSYTDTQYF,TRBV12-3/TRBV12-4,TRBJ2-3,.,.
TGTGCCAGCAGCATCGGGACTAGCGGGAGGCCTGGGGCCAACGTCCTGACTTTC,CASSIGTSGRPGANVLTF,TRBV5-5,TRBJ2-6,few,TRBD2